A selection of T cell receptor beta chains follows, all from one sample in a study of T cells in Graves' hyperthyroidism and ophthalmopathy. TCRdb re-called the multiplex PCR reads with MiXCR, one entry per CDR3 protein. This table has a few hundred thousand distinct CDR3 sequences, around 18% appearing once. Sequencing was carried out using blood. Receptors originate from a man aged 18 to 29 with Graves' ophthalmopathy. The CDR3 runs from the conserved cysteine through the conserved F or W. A D gene is named only where the DNA matches it firmly. Rows give clone size only sometimes, using once, few, many, or a class for an expanded clone.

d_call | clone_size | j_call | v_call | cdr3_nt | cdr3_aa
TRBD1 | few | TRBJ2-7 | TRBV5-5 | TGTGCCACCCAACCCCTGCCCGAGGGGACAGGGCGCGAGCAGTACTTC | CATQPLPEGTGREQYF
TRBD2 | . | TRBJ2-1 | TRBV11-3 | TGTGCCAGCAGCTTAGGGGGTCCTAGCGGGGGGCCGTACAATGAGCAGTTCTTC | CASSLGGPSGGPYNEQFF
TRBD2 | . | TRBJ2-5 | TRBV5-1 | TGCGCCAGCAGCTTGGTGCCAGCGGGGGGGCCCATGGAGGAGACCCAGTACTTC | CASSLVPAGGPMEETQYF
. | . | TRBJ2-7 | TRBV7-8 | TGTGCCAGCAGCTTATCGGAAATATACTACGAGCAGTACTTC | CASSLSEIYYEQYF
. | many | TRBJ1-1 | TRBV20-1 | TGCAGTGCTAGACGGGCTAAACCGGGGAACACTGAAGCTTTCTTT | CSARRAKPGNTEAFF
TRBD1 | . | TRBJ1-5 | TRBV6-5 | TGTGCCAGCAGTTATCGGGAGGAGGGGGCGAATCAGCCCCAGCATTTT | CASSYREEGANQPQHF
. | few | TRBJ2-7 | TRBV7-9 | TGTGCCAGCAGCCCCCAGTCCGAGCAGTACTTC | CASSPQSEQYF
TRBD1 | . | TRBJ2-7 | TRBV28 | TGTGCCAGCAGTCGCCCCCGGACAGGGGGCAACGAGCAGTACTTC | CASSRPRTGGNEQYF
. | many | TRBJ1-2 | TRBV11-2 | TGTGCCAGCAGCTTAGAAGGGCAGTTCTATGGCTACACCTTC | CASSLEGQFYGYTF
TRBD1 | . | TRBJ2-7 | TRBV29-1 | TGCAGCGTCGAGGTGCAGGGGGCAGGCGAGCAGTACTTC | CSVEVQGAGEQYF
TRBD2 | . | TRBJ2-3 | TRBV6-1 | TGTGCCAGCAGTGAGGCGGTCCCCGGGACTAGCTTTCTCGTCGTCGGTACGCAGTATTTT | CASSEAVPGTSFLVVGTQYF
TRBD2 | many | TRBJ2-7 | TRBV28 | TGTGCCAGCAGCTTAACGGGGGGGGGAGCCTACGAGCAGTACTTC | CASSLTGGGAYEQYF
. | many | TRBJ1-2 | TRBV5-1 | TGCGCCAGCAGCTTGGAAGGGGCGAGTGGCTACACCTTC | CASSLEGASGYTF
. | few | TRBJ2-3 | TRBV12-5 | TGTGCTAGTGGTTTGGTACTTGGCCGAAACACAGATACGCAGTATTTT | CASGLVLGRNTDTQYF
TRBD1 | many | TRBJ1-1 | TRBV11-2 | TGTGCCAGCAGCCCGGACAGGGGGCTTGAAGCTTTCTTT | CASSPDRGLEAFF
. | few | TRBJ1-6 | TRBV5-5 | TGTGCCAGCAGTGGAGAGGGTGCCTATAATTCACCCCTCCACTTT | CASSGEGAYNSPLHF
TRBD1 | many | TRBJ2-5 | TRBV3-1 | TGTGCCAGCAGCCAAGCAAGGGACTCAGGGGGCCGAGAGACCCAGTACTTC | CASSQARDSGGRETQYF
. | . | TRBJ2-3 | TRBV5-8 | TGTGCCAGCAGCTTGTTGAACGAGGGGACAGATACGCAGTATTTT | CASSLLNEGTDTQYF
TRBD2 | few | TRBJ2-1 | TRBV3-1 | TGTGCCAGCAGCCAACACCGAGCGGGTCCGACTAGCGCCTCCTACAATGAGCAGTTCTTC | CASSQHRAGPTSASYNEQFF
. | many | TRBJ1-1 | TRBV12-3/TRBV12-4 | TGTGCCAGCAGTCCCCTTGGTTCGAATGAAGCTTTCTTT | CASSPLGSNEAFF
TRBD1 | many | TRBJ1-2 | TRBV25-1 | TGTGCCAGCAAGAACAGGGGGAATCCTGGCTACACCTTC | CASKNRGNPGYTF
. | . | TRBJ2-6 | TRBV7-9 | TGTGCCAGCAGTCTGGGGCGACCTGGGGCCAACGTCCTGACTTTC | CASSLGRPGANVLTF
TRBD2 | many | TRBJ2-3 | TRBV13 | TGTGCCAGCAGCTTACCCGGGGGGTCAGATACGCAGTATTTT | CASSLPGGSDTQYF
. | many | TRBJ1-1 | TRBV27 | TGTGCCAGCAGTTTATCAAGGGTGTTAGGCACTGAAGCTTTCTTT | CASSLSRVLGTEAFF
TRBD1 | . | TRBJ1-5 | TRBV28 | TGTGCCAGCAGTCCACGGGACAGGCTAGTACAGCCCCAGCATTTT | CASSPRDRLVQPQHF
. | many | TRBJ1-1 | TRBV2 | TGTGCCAGCCGACAGGAGACTAACACTGAAGCTTTCTTT | CASRQETNTEAFF
TRBD1 | . | TRBJ2-7 | TRBV2 | TGTGCCAGCAGCGCCCACCGGGACAGGGGGACCTACGAGCAGTACTTC | CASSAHRDRGTYEQYF
. | . | TRBJ2-2 | TRBV18 | TGTGCCAGCTCACCACTGCCTTTCGCCGGGGAGCTGTTTTTT | CASSPLPFAGELFF
TRBD1 | few | TRBJ1-2 | TRBV29-1 | TGCAGCGTTGATTTCCCAGGGGGCCCTGGCTACACCTTC | CSVDFPGGPGYTF
TRBD2 | many | TRBJ2-1 | TRBV6-2/TRBV6-3 | TGTGCCAGCAGTCGGACTAGCGAACCCTACAATGAGCAGTTCTTC | CASSRTSEPYNEQFF
. | . | TRBJ2-7 | TRBV6-1 | TGTGCCAGCAGCGTACAGGGCCCTACCTACGAGCAGTACTTC | CASSVQGPTYEQYF
. | many | TRBJ2-7 | TRBV7-9 | TGTGCCAGCAGCTCCCGGGACCCCAAGGGCCACGAGCAGTACTTC | CASSSRDPKGHEQYF
. | many | TRBJ1-4 | TRBV20-1 | TGCAGTGCTAGAGATTTCAGGGTGACTAATGAAAAACTGTTTTTT | CSARDFRVTNEKLFF
. | many | TRBJ1-5 | TRBV2 | TGTGCCAGCACCTGGGGACGGAATAGCAATCAGCCCCAGCATTTT | CASTWGRNSNQPQHF
. | many | TRBJ2-1 | TRBV2 | TGTGCCAGCAGTGGCCCCCGGCAGGTTGGCGATGAGCAGTTCTTC | CASSGPRQVGDEQFF
TRBD1 | few | TRBJ2-2 | TRBV20-1 | TGCAGTGGTCCGGGGTTTAGGGGGCTCACCGGGGAGCTGTTTTTT | CSGPGFRGLTGELFF
TRBD2 | . | TRBJ2-3 | TRBV7-3 | TGTGCCAGCAGCGAAACCGGGACTAGCGGGGGGTCCCGGGATACGCAGTATTTT | CASSETGTSGGSRDTQYF
. | . | TRBJ2-1 | TRBV29-1 | TGCAGCGGACTGCTAACCCTGGGGCGTGAGCAGTTCTTC | CSGLLTLGREQFF
. | . | TRBJ2-1 | TRBV12-3/TRBV12-4 | TGTGCCAGCAGTGGGACTCTCTCCGGTGAGCAGTTCTTC | CASSGTLSGEQFF
. | many | TRBJ1-1 | TRBV10-3 | TGTGCCATCAGTGAATTTTCCAGTAACACTGAAGCTTTCTTT | CAISEFSSNTEAFF
. | many | TRBJ2-3 | TRBV5-1 | TGCGCCAGCAGTCCGGGCCCCCAGGGGAGCACAGATACGCAGTATTTT | CASSPGPQGSTDTQYF
. | few | TRBJ1-6 | TRBV11-2 | TGTGCCAGCAGCCCTACGACGAATATCAATTCACCCCTCCACTTT | CASSPTTNINSPLHF
TRBD2 | few | TRBJ2-2 | TRBV24-1 | TGTGCCACCAGTGACCTACTAGCGGGGGCAGGAGGGGAGCTGTTTTTT | CATSDLLAGAGGELFF
. | . | TRBJ2-1 | TRBV5-1 | TGCGCCAGCAGCTCGGACGGCGAAACCTACAATGAGCAGTTCTTC | CASSSDGETYNEQFF
TRBD1 | few | TRBJ1-5 | TRBV6-4 | TGTGCCAGCAGGGGACAGGGGATTTATAGCAATCAGCCCCAGCATTTT | CASRGQGIYSNQPQHF
. | many | TRBJ1-5 | TRBV6-1 | TGTGCCAGCAGTGAAGCTCCTCCGGGGGGCGGCAATCAGCCCCAGCATTTT | CASSEAPPGGGNQPQHF
TRBD2 | . | TRBJ2-1 | TRBV5-1 | TGCGCCAGCAGCTTGGCACTAGCGGACTACAATGAGCAGTTCTTC | CASSLALADYNEQFF
TRBD2 | few | TRBJ2-7 | TRBV5-1 | TGCGCCAGCAGCCTTACTAGCGGCCTAGAGGGAGAGCAGTACTTC | CASSLTSGLEGEQYF
. | many | TRBJ2-1 | TRBV7-3 | TGTGCCAGCAGCTTAGAACAGGGAGTGAACAATGAGCAGTTCTTC | CASSLEQGVNNEQFF
TRBD1 | few | TRBJ2-1 | TRBV24-1 | TGTGCCACCAGTGACTTTAGGGGGCTGTTCTTC | CATSDFRGLFF
. | . | TRBJ2-5 | TRBV7-3 | TGTGCCAGCAGCCCCCAGGTCCAAGAGACCCAGTACTTC | CASSPQVQETQYF
TRBD2 | many | TRBJ2-3 | TRBV2 | TGTGCCAGCAGTGTTTCACTAGCGGGGACAAACACCCAACTCAGGGATACGCAGTATTTT | CASSVSLAGTNTQLRDTQYF
TRBD2 | few | TRBJ2-3 | TRBV7-2 | TGTGCCAGCAGCTTAGCGTTGGGGGGGTCTAGCACAGATACGCAGTATTTT | CASSLALGGSSTDTQYF
. | many | TRBJ1-2 | TRBV10-3 | TGTGCCATCAGTGAGGTGGGAGATCGGGGCTACGGCTACACCTTC | CAISEVGDRGYGYTF